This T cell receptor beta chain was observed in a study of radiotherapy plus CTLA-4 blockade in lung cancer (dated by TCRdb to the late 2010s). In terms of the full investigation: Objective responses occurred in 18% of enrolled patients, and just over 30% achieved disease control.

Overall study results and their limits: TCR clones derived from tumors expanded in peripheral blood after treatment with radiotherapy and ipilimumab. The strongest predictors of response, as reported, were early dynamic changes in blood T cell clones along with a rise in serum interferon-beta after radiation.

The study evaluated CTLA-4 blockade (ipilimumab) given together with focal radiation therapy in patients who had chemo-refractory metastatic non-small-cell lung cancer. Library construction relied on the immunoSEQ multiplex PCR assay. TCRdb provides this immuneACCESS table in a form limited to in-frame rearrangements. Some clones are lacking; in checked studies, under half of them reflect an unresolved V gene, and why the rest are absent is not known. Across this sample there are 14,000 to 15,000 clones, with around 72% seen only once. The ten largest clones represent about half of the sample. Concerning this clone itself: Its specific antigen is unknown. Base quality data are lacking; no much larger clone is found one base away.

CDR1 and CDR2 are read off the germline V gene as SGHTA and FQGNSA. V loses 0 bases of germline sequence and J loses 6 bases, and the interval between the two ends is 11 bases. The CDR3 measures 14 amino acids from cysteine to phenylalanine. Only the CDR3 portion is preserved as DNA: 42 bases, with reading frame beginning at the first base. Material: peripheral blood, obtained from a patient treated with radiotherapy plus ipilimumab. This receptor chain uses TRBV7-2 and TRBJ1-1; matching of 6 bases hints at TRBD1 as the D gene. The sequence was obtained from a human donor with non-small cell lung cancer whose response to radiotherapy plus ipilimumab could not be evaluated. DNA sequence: TGTGCCAGCAGCTTAGCGTGGGACACCCCTGAAGCTTTCTTT. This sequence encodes CASSLAWDTPEAFF.